The T cell receptor beta chain under discussion was sequenced for a study of glioma-infiltrating T cells after dendritic cell vaccination. Time point in this sample: after dendritic cell vaccination, including at tumor progression/relapse. Profiled with immunoSEQ multiplex PCR; TCRdb holds only in-frame clones, not every one. The table includes some 90,000 clones, 75% to 90% detected once. The length of the CDR3 is 15 residues. The V gene lost 2 bases and the J gene lost 4 bases, with 14 bases spanning the gap. The germline gives CDR1 MNHEY, CDR2 SVGAGI. The source of this sequence is a human donor with glioblastoma. The input for sequencing was blood, taken after dendritic cell vaccination. This chain links TRBV6-5 with TRBJ1-2; D remains unclear. CDR3 nucleotides: TGTGCCAGCAGTTACGGTGGAGGGCAATTCTATGGCTACACCTTC. Amino acid sequence: CASSYGGGQFYGYTF.